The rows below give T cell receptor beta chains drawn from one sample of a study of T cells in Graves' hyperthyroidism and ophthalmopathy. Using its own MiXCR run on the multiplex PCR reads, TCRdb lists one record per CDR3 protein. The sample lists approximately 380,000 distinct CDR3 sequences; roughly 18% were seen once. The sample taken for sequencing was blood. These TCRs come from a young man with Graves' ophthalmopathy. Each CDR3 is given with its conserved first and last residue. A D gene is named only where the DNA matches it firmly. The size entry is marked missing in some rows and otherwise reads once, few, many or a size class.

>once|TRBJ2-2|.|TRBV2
CASSPPGSGANTGELFF
TGTGCCAGCTCACCACCGGGATCGGGAGCGAACACCGGGGAGCTGTTTTTT
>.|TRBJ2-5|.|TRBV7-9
CASSLRLDQETQYF
TGTGCCAGCAGCTTAAGGCTAGACCAAGAGACCCAGTACTTC
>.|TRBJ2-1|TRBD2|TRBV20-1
CSARTSGGHSSYNEQFF
TGCAGTGCTAGAACTAGCGGGGGTCACAGCTCCTACAATGAGCAGTTCTTC
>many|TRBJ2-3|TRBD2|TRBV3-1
CASSRLAGGLDTQYF
TGTGCCAGCAGCCGACTAGCGGGGGGATTAGATACGCAGTATTTT
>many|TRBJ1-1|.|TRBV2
CASSRGVLNTEAFF
TGTGCCAGCAGTAGGGGGGTTTTGAACACTGAAGCTTTCTTT
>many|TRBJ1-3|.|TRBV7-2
CASSPRAWGNTIYF
TGTGCCAGCAGCCCTCGGGCCTGGGGAAACACCATATATTTT
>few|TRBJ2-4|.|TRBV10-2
CASSAMAKNIQYF
TGCGCCAGCAGCGCAATGGCCAAAAACATTCAGTACTTC
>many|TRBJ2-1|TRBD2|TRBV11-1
CASSPLGSGGYNEQFF
TGTGCCAGCAGCCCTTTAGGTAGCGGGGGATACAATGAGCAGTTCTTC
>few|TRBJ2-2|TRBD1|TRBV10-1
CATRDRGKGTGELFF
TGCGCCACCAGGGACAGGGGAAAGGGGACCGGGGAGCTGTTTTTT
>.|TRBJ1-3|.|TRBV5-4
CASSFGVGSGNTIYF
TGTGCCAGCAGCTTTGGGGTCGGCTCTGGAAACACCATATATTTT
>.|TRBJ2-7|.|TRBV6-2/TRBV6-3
CASNSGQAYEQYF
TGTGCCAGCAATTCGGGACAAGCCTACGAGCAGTACTTC
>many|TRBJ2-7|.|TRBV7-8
CASSLGWDRSGGIEQYF
TGTGCCAGCAGCTTAGGATGGGACAGGTCGGGGGGTATCGAGCAGTACTTC
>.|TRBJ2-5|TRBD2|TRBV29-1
CSANPDSGRVQYF
TGCAGCGCTAACCCGGATAGCGGGAGAGTACAGTACTTC
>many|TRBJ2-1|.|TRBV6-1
CASREGVAEQFF
TGTGCCAGCAGGGAAGGGGTCGCTGAGCAGTTCTTC
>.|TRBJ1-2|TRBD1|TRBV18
CASSHPLLDRGVRYTF
TGTGCCAGCTCCCATCCCCTATTAGACAGGGGGGTACGCTACACCTTC
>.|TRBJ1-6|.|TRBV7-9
CASSKLTGNNSPFHF
TGTGCCAGCAGCAAACTAACAGGGAATAATTCACCCTTCCACTTT
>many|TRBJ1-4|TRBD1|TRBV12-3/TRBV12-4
CASSSETGAEKLFF
TGTGCCAGCAGCTCCGAGACAGGGGCTGAAAAACTGTTTTTT
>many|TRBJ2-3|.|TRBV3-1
CASSQDSIRTDTQYF
TGTGCCAGCAGCCAAGACTCGATCCGCACAGATACGCAGTATTTT
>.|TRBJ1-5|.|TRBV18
CASSPADSYSNQPQHF
TGTGCCAGCTCACCGGCGGACAGTTATAGCAATCAGCCCCAGCATTTT
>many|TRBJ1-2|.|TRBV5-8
CASSYPGSYGYTF
TGTGCCAGCAGCTACCCCGGGAGCTATGGCTACACCTTC
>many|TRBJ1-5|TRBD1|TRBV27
CASSFGTGGGNQPQHF
TGTGCCAGCAGTTTTGGGACAGGGGGCGGCAATCAGCCCCAGCATTTT
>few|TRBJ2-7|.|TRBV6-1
CASMEGQGTYEQYF
TGTGCCAGCATGGAGGGGCAGGGGACCTACGAGCAGTACTTC
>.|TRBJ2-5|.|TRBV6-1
CASSPRWKETQYF
TGTGCCAGCAGTCCTCGATGGAAAGAGACCCAGTACTTC
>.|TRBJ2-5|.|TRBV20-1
CSARAGEETQYF
TGCAGTGCTAGGGCAGGGGAGGAGACCCAGTACTTC
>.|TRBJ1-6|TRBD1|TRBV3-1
CASSDDRGRNSPLHF
TGTGCCAGCAGCGACGACAGGGGTCGGAATTCACCCCTCCACTTT
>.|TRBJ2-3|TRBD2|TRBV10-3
CAISATSGGPDTQYF
TGTGCCATCAGTGCTACTAGCGGGGGACCCGATACGCAGTATTTT
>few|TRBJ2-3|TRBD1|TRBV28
CASSLGIISGTGLDTQYF
TGTGCCAGCAGTTTAGGAATAATAAGCGGGACAGGGTTGGATACGCAGTATTTT
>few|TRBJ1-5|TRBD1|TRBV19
CASSKGAGGGQPQHF
TGTGCCAGTAGTAAAGGGGCAGGGGGCGGTCAGCCCCAGCATTTT
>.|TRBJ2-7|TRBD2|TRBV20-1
CSGLADPYEQYF
TGCAGTGGTCTAGCGGATCCCTACGAGCAGTACTTC
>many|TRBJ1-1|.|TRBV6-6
CASSYSTGNTEAFF
TGTGCCAGCAGTTACTCGACGGGGAACACTGAAGCTTTCTTT
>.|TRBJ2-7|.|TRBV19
CASSVSSVGSYEQYF
TGTGCCAGTAGTGTTTCTAGCGTCGGGTCCTACGAGCAGTACTTC
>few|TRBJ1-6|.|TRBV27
CASSYRQDNSPLHF
TGTGCCAGCAGTTACCGACAAGATAATTCACCCCTCCACTTT
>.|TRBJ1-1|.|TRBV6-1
CASSGQIQTSTEAFF
TGTGCCAGCAGCGGACAGATACAAACTTCCACTGAAGCTTTCTTT
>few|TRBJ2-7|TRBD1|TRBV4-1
CASSPDGTGENEQYF
TGCGCCAGCAGCCCAGACGGGACAGGGGAAAACGAGCAGTACTTC
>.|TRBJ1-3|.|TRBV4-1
CASSLYPGLSGNTIYF
TGCGCCAGCAGCCTCTATCCGGGGTTATCTGGAAACACCATATATTTT
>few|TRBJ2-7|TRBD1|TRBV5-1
CASSLGSSGGLDEQYF
TGCGCCAGCAGCTTGGGATCTTCAGGGGGCCTCGACGAGCAGTACTTC
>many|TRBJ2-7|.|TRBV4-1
CASKPVKGDSYEQYF
TGCGCCAGCAAACCCGTAAAGGGCGACTCCTACGAGCAGTACTTC
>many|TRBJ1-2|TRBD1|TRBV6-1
CASSEWGTGDDGYTF
TGTGCCAGCAGTGAATGGGGGACAGGGGACGATGGCTACACCTTC
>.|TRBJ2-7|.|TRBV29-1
CSVGELGYEQYF
TGCAGCGTTGGTGAGTTGGGCTACGAGCAGTACTTC
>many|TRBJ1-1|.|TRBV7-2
CASSPSGSMNTEAFF
TGTGCCAGCAGCCCTTCTGGGAGCATGAACACTGAAGCTTTCTTT
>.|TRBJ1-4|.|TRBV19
CASSIIGGNEKLFF
TGTGCCAGTAGTATCATAGGGGGTAATGAAAAACTGTTTTTT
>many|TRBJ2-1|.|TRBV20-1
CSARDPRGTNEQFF
TGCAGTGCTAGAGACCCGCGGGGCACCAATGAGCAGTTCTTC
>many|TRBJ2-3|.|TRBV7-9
CASSPEGTQYF
TGTGCCAGCAGTCCGGAGGGTACGCAGTATTTT
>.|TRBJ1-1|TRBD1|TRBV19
CASRDPRQGHTEAFF
TGTGCCAGTAGGGATCCGAGACAGGGGCACACTGAAGCTTTCTTT
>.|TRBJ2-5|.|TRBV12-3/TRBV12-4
CASSLGLSKGLETQYF
TGTGCCAGCAGTTTAGGATTAAGCAAGGGGTTAGAGACCCAGTACTTC
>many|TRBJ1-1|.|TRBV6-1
CASSEGGGEAFF
TGTGCCAGCAGTGAGGGAGGCGGGGAAGCTTTCTTT